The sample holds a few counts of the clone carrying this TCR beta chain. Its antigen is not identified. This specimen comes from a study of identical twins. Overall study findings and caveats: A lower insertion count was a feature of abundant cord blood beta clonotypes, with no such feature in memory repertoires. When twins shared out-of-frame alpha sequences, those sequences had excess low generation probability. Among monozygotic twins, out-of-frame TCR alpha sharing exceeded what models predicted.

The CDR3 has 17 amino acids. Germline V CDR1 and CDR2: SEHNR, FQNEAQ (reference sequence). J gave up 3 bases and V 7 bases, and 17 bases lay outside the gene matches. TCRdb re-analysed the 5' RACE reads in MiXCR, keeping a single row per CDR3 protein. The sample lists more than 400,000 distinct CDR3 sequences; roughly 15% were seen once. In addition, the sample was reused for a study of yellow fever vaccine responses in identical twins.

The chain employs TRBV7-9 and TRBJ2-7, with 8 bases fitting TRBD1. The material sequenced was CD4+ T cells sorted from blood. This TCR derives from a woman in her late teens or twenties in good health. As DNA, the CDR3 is TGTGCCAGCACTCTTCCATACCCGGGACAGGAAAACTACGAGCAGTACTTC. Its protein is CASTLPYPGQENYEQYF. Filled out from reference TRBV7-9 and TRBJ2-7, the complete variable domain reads DTGVSQNPRHKITKRGQNVTFRCDPISEHNRLYWYRQTLGQGPEFLTYFQNEAQLEKSRLLSDRFSAERPKGSFSTLEIQRTEQGDSAMYLCASTLPYPGQENYEQYFGPGTRLTVT.